The 10 T cell receptor beta chains reported below all come from one sample, sequenced in a study of CD8+CD57+ T cells in acquired aplastic anemia. According to the study, genomic DNA was the template for TCR beta VDJ and CDR3 profiling. TCRdb reanalysed the reads using MiXCR and keeps one entry per CDR3 protein. Of 150,000 or so distinct CDR3 sequences detected, 52% appear once; the ten largest clones hold approximately 12%. Those patients picked for sequencing had displayed CD8+CD57+ cell expansion on flow cytometry. The sequenced sample was sorted CD4+, CD8+, or CD8+CD57+ T cells (not recorded which) from PBMCs. The receptor source for this set is a human donor with aplastic anemia.

The gene calls are TRBV13 and TRBJ1-2, with 7 bases that match TRBD1. The junction had 11 bases not matched to a gene; V was cut back by 3 bases and J by 10 bases. Germline V gives CDR1 PRHDT, CDR2 FYEKMQ (reference sequence). The CDR3 loop spans 14 amino acids. Here the CDR3 DNA reads TGTGCCAGCAGCTTGGGACAGAAGGGTAGGGACTACACCTTC. As protein: CASSLGQKGRDYTF.

This chain uses TRBV7-3 with TRBJ2-7, with 9 bases fitting TRBD1. CDR3 size: 14 residues. Trimming took 6 bases from V and 2 from J; bases not matched to a gene: 5. CDR1 is SGHTA and CDR2 is FQGTGA in the germline V gene. The CDR3 loop is CASRWGQGAYEQYF. The CDR3 DNA follows: TGTGCCAGCAGATGGGGACAGGGCGCCTACGAGCAGTACTTC.

This clonotype was detected once. This sequence joins TRBV19 and TRBJ2-7; perhaps D is TRBD1 or TRBD2 (5 bases each). Trimming removed 9 bases at V and 4 bases at J, with 10 bases between. The CDR3 sequence is 11 residues long. Germline CDR1 and CDR2: LNHDA and SQIVND (reference sequence). CDR3 coding DNA: TGTGCCAGCCAGTGGGGGTACGAGCAGTACTTC. Translating gives CASQWGYEQYF.

In its sample, this clonotype was seen a few times. The chain carries TRBV4-2 and TRBJ2-1; 10 bases align to TRBD2. V trimming: 0 bases; J trimming: 5 bases; junction bases outside the gene matches: 1. The CDR3 loop spans 15 amino acids. Germline-derived CDR1 and CDR2 are LGHNA and YNFKEQ. DNA for the CDR3: TGTGCCAGCAGCCAAGAAGCGGGGGGGCACAATGAGCAGTTCTTC. The encoded protein is CASSQEAGGHNEQFF.

The V gene is TRBV6-1, the J gene TRBJ2-3; 8 nucleotides line up with TRBD1. Per the germline V gene, CDR1 is MNHNS and CDR2 is SASEGT. V dropped 10 bases and J dropped 6; count of bases not matched to a gene: 6. This CDR3 is built from 12 residues. CDR3 coding DNA: TGTGCCATCGCGGACAGGGAGGATACGCAGTATTTT. Translated: CAIADREDTQYF.

This clonotype was picked up many times. This chain connects TRBV20-1 to TRBJ1-5; D is undetermined. Germline V lookup: CDR1 DFQATT, CDR2 SNEGSKA (reference sequence). Trimming removed 3 bases at V and 0 bases at J, with 9 bases between. CDR3 length: 14 amino acids. The CDR3 protein is CSARDAYSNQPQHF. The CDR3 DNA reads TGCAGTGCTAGGGACGCCTATAGCAATCAGCCCCAGCATTTT.

This clonotype was recorded at least ten times. V usage is TRBV5-1 and J usage is TRBJ2-1, with 7 bases identical to TRBD1. The CDR3 loop spans 15 amino acids. Germline CDR1 is SGHRS and CDR2 is YFSETQ. V lost 2 bases to trimming and J lost 4 bases; unmatched junction nucleotides: 6. The CDR3 nucleotides read TGCGCCAGCAGCTTTGTCCCGGGACAGTACAATGAGCAGTTCTTC. It yields the protein CASSFVPGQYNEQFF.

This clonotype was observed at least ten times. The chain carries TRBV24-1 and TRBJ1-2, with D perhaps matching TRBD1 (5 bases). Germline V lookup: CDR1 KGHDR, CDR2 SFDVKD. Between the trimmed V and J ends, which lost 4 bases and 0 bases, there was a span of 11 bases. The CDR3 loop spans 15 amino acids. CDR3 DNA: TGTGCCACCAGTGACCCCCAGACAGCTAACTATGGCTACACCTTC. This translates into CATSDPQTANYGYTF.

The rearrangement joins TRBV2 to TRBJ1-4; tentatively, D is TRBD1 (6 bases). This CDR3 is built from 13 residues. Germline V gene sequence: CDR1 SNHLY, CDR2 FYNNEI. V lost 6 bases to trimming and J lost 5 bases, with 10 bases between them. CDR3 in amino acids: CASRRTANEKLFF. CDR3 nucleotides: TGTGCCAGCAGGCGGACAGCAAATGAAAAACTGTTTTTT.

This clonotype has ten or more counts. This sequence joins TRBV19 and TRBJ1-1; D is unresolved. This CDR3 has 13 amino acids. The germline V and J ends were trimmed by 3 bases and 1 base, with 6 bases remaining between them. Germline V gives CDR1 LNHDA, CDR2 SQIVND (reference sequence). The CDR3 nucleotides read TGTGCCAGTAGTATTGTGCCGAACACTGAAGCTTTCTTT. The encoded protein is CASSIVPNTEAFF.